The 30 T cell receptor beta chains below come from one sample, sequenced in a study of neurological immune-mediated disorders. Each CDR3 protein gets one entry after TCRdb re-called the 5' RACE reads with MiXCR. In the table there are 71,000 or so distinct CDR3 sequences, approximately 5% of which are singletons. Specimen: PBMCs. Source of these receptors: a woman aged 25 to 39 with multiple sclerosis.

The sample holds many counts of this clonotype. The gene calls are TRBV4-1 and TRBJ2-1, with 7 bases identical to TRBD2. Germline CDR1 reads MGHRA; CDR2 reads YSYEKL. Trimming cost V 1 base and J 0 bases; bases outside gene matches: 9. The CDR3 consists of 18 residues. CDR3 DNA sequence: TGCGCCAGCAGCCAAGCGAACCTCGGGGGGATCTCCTACAATGAGCAGTTCTTC. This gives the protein CASSQANLGGISYNEQFF.

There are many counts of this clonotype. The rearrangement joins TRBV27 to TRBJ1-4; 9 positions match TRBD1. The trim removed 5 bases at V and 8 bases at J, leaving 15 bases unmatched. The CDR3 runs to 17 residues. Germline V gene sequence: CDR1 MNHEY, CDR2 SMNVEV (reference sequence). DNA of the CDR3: TGTGCCAGCAGTAAACAGGGGGCTTGGGCGTCTGAGGAAAAACTGTTTTTT. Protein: CASSKQGAWASEEKLFF.

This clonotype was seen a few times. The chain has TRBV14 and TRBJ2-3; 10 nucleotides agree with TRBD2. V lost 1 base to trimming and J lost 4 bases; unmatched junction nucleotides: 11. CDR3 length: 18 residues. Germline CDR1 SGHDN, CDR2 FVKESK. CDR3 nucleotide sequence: TGTGCCAGCAGCCAAGGGCTAGCGGGAGTTGTAGAAGCAGATACGCAGTATTTT. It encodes CASSQGLAGVVEADTQYF. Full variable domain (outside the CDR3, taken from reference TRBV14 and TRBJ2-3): EAGVTQFPSHSVIEKGQTVTLRCDPISGHDNLYWYRRVMGKEIKFLLHFVKESKQDESGMPNNRFLAERTGGTYSTLKVQPAELEDSGVYFCASSQGLAGVVEADTQYFGPGTRLTVL.

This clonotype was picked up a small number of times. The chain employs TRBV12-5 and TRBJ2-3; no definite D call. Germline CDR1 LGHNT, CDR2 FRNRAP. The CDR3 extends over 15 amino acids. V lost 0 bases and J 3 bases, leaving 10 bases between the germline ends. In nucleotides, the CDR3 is TGTGCTAGTGGTTTGGTACTACCGGCAACAGATACGCAGTATTTT. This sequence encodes CASGLVLPATDTQYF.

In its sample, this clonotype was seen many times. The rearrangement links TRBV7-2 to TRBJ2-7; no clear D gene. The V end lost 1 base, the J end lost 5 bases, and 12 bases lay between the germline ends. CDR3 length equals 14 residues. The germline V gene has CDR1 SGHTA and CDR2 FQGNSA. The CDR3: CASSLEGFSNEQYF. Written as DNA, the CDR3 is TGTGCCAGCAGCTTAGAAGGGTTTAGCAACGAGCAGTACTTC.

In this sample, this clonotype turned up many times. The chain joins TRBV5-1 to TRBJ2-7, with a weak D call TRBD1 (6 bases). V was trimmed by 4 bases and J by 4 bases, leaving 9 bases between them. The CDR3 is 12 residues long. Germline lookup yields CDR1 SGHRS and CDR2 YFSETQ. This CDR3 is CASSLDRYEQYF. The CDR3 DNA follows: TGCGCCAGCAGCCTCGACAGGTACGAGCAGTACTTC.

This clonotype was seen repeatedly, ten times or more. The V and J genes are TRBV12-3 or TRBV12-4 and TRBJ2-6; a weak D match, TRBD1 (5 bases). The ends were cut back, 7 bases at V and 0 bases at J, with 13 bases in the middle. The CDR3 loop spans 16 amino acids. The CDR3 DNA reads TGTGCCAGCACCTGGGGCCCCAGCTCTGGGGCCAACGTCCTGACTTTC. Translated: CASTWGPSSGANVLTF.

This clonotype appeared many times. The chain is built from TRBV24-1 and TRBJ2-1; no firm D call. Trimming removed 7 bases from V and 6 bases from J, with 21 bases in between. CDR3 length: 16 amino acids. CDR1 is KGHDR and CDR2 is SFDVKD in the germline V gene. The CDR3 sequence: CATSAPGPGGANEQFF. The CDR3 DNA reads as TGTGCCACCAGCGCCCCCGGCCCAGGCGGTGCCAATGAGCAGTTCTTC.

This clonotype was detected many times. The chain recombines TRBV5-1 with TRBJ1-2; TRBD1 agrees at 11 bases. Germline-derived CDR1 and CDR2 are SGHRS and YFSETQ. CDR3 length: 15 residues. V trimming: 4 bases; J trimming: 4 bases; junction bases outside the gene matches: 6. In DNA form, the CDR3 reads TGCGCCAGCAGCGTAGGGACAGGGGGATCCTATGGCTACACCTTC. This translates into CASSVGTGGSYGYTF.

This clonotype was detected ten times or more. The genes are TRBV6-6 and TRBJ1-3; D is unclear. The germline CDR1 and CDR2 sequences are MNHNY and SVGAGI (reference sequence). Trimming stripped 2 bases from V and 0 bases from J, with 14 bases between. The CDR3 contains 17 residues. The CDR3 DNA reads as TGTGCCAGCAGTTACCGGGCAGCTGGCCTCTCTGGAAACACCATATATTTT. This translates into CASSYRAAGLSGNTIYF.

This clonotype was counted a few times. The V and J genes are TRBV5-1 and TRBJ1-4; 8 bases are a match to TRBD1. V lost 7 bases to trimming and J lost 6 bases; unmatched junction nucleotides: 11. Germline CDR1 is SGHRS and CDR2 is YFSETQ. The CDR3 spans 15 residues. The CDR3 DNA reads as TGCGCCAGCGTACCTTCCGGGACAGGCTATGAAAAACTGTTTTTT. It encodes CASVPSGTGYEKLFF.

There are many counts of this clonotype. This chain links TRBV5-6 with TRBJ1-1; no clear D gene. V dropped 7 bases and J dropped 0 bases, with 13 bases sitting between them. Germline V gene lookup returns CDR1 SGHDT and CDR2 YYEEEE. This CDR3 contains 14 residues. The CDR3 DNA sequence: TGTGCCAGCCTCCCGGGCATTTTGAACACTGAAGCTTTCTTT. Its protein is CASLPGILNTEAFF.

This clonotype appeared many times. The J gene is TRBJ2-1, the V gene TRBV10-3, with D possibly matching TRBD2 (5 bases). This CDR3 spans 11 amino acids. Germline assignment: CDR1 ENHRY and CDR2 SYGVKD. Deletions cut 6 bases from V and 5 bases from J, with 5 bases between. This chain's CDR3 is CAIREDNEQFF. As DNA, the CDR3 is TGTGCCATCAGGGAGGACAATGAGCAGTTCTTC.

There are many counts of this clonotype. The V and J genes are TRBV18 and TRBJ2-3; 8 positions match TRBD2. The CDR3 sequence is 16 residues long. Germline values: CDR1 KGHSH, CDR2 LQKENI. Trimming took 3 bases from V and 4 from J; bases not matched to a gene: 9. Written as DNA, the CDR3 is TGTGCCAGCTCACCGAATGAAGCGGGAGTCCCAGATACGCAGTATTTT. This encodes CASSPNEAGVPDTQYF.

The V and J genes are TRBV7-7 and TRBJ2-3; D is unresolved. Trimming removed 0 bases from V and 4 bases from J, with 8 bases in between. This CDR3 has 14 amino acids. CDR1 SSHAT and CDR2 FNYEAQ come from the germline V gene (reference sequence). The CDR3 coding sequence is TGTGCCAGCAGCTTAGCGTACAGCTCAGATACGCAGTATTTT. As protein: CASSLAYSSDTQYF.

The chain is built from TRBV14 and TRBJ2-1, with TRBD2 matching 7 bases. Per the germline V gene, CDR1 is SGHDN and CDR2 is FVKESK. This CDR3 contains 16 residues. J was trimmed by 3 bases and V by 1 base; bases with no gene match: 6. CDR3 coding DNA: TGTGCCAGCAGCCAAGTCGCCAGGACTAGCTACAATGAGCAGTTCTTC. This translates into CASSQVARTSYNEQFF.

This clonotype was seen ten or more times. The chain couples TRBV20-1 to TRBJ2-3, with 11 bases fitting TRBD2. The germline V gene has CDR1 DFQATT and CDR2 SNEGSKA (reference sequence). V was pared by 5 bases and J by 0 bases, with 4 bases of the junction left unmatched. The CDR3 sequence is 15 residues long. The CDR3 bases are TGCAGTGCTCTTTTAGCGGGGGGGAGCACAGATACGCAGTATTTT. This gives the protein CSALLAGGSTDTQYF.

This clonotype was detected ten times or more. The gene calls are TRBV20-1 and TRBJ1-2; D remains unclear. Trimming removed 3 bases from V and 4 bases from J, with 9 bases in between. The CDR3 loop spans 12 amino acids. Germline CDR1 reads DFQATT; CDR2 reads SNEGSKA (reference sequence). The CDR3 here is CSASSDPYGYTF. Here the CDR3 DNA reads TGCAGTGCTAGCAGTGACCCCTATGGCTACACCTTC.

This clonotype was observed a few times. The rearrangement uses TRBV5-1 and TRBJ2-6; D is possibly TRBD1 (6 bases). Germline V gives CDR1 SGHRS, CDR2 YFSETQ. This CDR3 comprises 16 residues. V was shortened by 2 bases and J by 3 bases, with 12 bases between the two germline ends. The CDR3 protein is CASSFTGKDGANVLTF. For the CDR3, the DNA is TGCGCCAGCAGCTTCACAGGGAAAGATGGGGCCAACGTCCTGACTTTC.

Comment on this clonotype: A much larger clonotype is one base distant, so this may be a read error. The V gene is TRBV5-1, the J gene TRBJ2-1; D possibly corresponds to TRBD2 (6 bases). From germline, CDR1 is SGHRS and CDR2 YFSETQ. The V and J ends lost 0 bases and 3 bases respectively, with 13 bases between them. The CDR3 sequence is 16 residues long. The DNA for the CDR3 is TGCGCCAGCAGCTTGGACAAAACTAGCTACTACAATGAGCAGTTCTTC. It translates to CASSLDKTSYYNEQFF.

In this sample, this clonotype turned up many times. The CDR3 sequence: CSARAPSGSAKNIQYF. CDR3 DNA sequence: TGCAGTGCTAGAGCGCCTAGCGGGAGCGCCAAAAACATTCAGTACTTC. This chain connects TRBV20-1 to TRBJ2-4, with 10 nucleotides matching TRBD2. The V gene's germline CDR1 is DFQATT and CDR2 SNEGSKA (reference sequence). V lost 1 base to trimming and J lost 1 base; unmatched junction nucleotides: 4. This CDR3 is 16 amino acids long.

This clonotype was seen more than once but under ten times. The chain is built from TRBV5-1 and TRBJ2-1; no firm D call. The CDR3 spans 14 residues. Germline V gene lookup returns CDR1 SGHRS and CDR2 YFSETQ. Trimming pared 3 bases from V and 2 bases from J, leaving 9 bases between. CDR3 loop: CASSSPGTYNEQFF. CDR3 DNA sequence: TGCGCCAGCAGCTCTCCTGGGACCTACAATGAGCAGTTCTTC. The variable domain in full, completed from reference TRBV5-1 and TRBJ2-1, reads KAGVTQTPRYLIKTRGQQVTLSCSPISGHRSVSWYQQTPGQGLQFLFEYFSETQRNKGNFPGRFSGRQFSNSRSEMNVSTLELGDSALYLCASSSPGTYNEQFFGPGTRLTVL.

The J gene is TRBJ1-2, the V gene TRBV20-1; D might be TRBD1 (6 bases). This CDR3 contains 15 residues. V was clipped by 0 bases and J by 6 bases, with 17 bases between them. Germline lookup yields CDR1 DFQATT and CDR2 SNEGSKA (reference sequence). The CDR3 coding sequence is TGCAGTGCTAGAGATCCAGGGGAAGTTGAACATGGCTACACCTTC. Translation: CSARDPGEVEHGYTF.

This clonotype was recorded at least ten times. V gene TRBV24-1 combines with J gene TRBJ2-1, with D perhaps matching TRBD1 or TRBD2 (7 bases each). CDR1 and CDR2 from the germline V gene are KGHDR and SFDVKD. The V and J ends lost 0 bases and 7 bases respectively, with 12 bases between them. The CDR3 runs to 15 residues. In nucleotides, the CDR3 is TGTGCCACCAGTGATTTGAACAGGGGAGGGAATGAGCAGTTCTTC. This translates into CATSDLNRGGNEQFF.

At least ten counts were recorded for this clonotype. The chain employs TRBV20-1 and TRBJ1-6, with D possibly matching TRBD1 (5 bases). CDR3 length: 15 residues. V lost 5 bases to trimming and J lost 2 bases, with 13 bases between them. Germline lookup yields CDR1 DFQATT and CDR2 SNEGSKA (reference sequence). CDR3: CSAPAGVPYNSPLHF. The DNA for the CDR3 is TGCAGTGCTCCCGCGGGGGTCCCCTATAATTCACCCCTCCACTTT.

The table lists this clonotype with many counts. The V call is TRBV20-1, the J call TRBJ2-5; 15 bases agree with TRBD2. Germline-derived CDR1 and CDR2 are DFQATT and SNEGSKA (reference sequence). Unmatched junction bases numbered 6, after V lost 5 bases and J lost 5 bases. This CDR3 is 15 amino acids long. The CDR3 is CSAATGLAGGETQYF. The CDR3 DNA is TGCAGTGCTGCAACTGGACTAGCGGGAGGGGAGACCCAGTACTTC.

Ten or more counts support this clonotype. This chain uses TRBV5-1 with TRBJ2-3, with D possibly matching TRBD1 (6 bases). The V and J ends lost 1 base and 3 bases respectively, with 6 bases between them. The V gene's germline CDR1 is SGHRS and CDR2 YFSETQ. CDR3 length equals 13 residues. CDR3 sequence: CASSLQGTDTQYF. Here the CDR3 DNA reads TGCGCCAGCAGCTTGCAGGGGACAGATACGCAGTATTTT.

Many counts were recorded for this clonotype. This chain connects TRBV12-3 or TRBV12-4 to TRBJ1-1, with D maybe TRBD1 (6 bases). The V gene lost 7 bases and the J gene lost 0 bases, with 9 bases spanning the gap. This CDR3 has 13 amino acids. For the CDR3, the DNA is TGTGCCAGCACCGGACAGATGAACACTGAAGCTTTCTTT. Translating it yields CASTGQMNTEAFF.

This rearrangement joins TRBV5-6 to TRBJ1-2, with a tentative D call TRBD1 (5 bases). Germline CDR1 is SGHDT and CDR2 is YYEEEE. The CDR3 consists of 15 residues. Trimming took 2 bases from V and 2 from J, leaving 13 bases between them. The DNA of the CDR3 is TGTGCCAGCAGCTTACTCGTACAGGAGAACTATGGCTACACCTTC. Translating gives CASSLLVQENYGYTF.

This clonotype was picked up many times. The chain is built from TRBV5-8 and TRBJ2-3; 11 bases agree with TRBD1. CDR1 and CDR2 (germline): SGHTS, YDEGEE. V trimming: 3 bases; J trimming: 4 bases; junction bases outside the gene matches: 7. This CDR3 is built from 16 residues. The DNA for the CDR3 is TGTGCCAGCAGCTCGGGACAGGGGGTGCGGGCAGATACGCAGTATTTT. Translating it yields CASSSGQGVRADTQYF.